At least ten counts were recorded for the clone carrying this T cell receptor beta chain. Antigen: not known. Deletions cut 0 bases from V and 0 bases from J, with 12 bases between. Germline V CDR1 and CDR2: SGDLS, YYNGEE. The CDR3 is 17 amino acids. The data stem from a study of Graves' ophthalmopathy and Graves' hyperthyroidism. Whole-study findings and limits: Most expanded thyroid clonotypes above 0.001 frequency also appeared in blood. A 13-signature model separated ophthalmopathy from stable hyperthyroidism, reaching about 91% sensitivity and 75% to 83% specificity cross-validated.

Transcripts of RNA were the source for amplifying TCR beta CDR3 regions. RT-PCR with HTBI primers came first, then second-round multiplex PCR. TCRdb itself ran the multiplex PCR reads through MiXCR, one entry per CDR3 protein. The sample gives roughly 500,000 distinct CDR3 sequences, around 15% of which show up once; about a tenth is in the top ten. Uncontrolled infections, other autoimmune diseases, pregnancy or lactation barred patients from enrollment. The origin of this receptor is a woman aged 30 to 39 with Graves' ophthalmopathy. Sequences were obtained from blood. The chain is built from TRBV9 and TRBJ2-2; D ambiguous. The CDR3 DNA sequence: TGTGCCAGCAGCGTAGGATTAATGGGCACGAACACCGGGGAGCTGTTTTTT. It encodes CASSVGLMGTNTGELFF.